The 32 T cell receptor beta chains below all came from one sample that was sequenced in a study of neoadjuvant anti-PD-1 for oral cavity cancer. Sequencing used immunoSEQ multiplex PCR; TCRdb keeps in-frame clones, though not all of them. The top ten clones hold under 2.5% of a sample with about 14,000 clones, more than 75% of them seen once. Time point denoted: after neoadjuvant nivolumab, at surgical resection. This sample comprised PBMCs, obtained after nivolumab (anti-PD-1) treatment. The receptors derive from a person aged 40-85 years with oral cavity squamous cell carcinoma.

The V and J genes are TRBV2 and TRBJ2-7; D could derive from TRBD1 or TRBD2 (6 bases each). Trimming stripped 11 bases from V and 4 bases from J, with 15 bases between. The length of the CDR3 is 12 residues. Per germline, CDR1 SNHLY and CDR2 FYNNEI. The CDR3 nucleotides read TGTGCCGCAGGGGCGCGGGGATACGAGCAGTACTTC. Its protein is CAAGARGYEQYF.

The chain links TRBV4-1 to TRBJ2-2, with 12 bases matching TRBD2. V lost 1 base to trimming and J lost 6 bases; unmatched junction nucleotides: 6. In germline, CDR1 is MGHRA, CDR2 YSYEKL. The CDR3 consists of 17 residues. The CDR3 sequence: CASSQVSLAGGSGELFF. The CDR3 DNA is TGCGCCAGCAGCCAAGTTTCACTAGCGGGAGGATCCGGGGAGCTGTTTTTT.

The chain employs TRBV30 and TRBJ1-5; TRBD1 matches 10 bases. CDR3 size: 13 residues. Losses at the gene ends were 5 bases for V and 6 bases for J; bases not matched to a gene: 4. CDR1 and CDR2 from the germline V gene are GTSNPN and SVGIG (reference sequence). This chain's CDR3 is CAWARDRGQPQHF. The CDR3 DNA reads TGTGCCTGGGCCCGGGACAGGGGTCAGCCCCAGCATTTT.

The gene calls are TRBV2 and TRBJ2-1, with 10 bases fitting TRBD2. The CDR3 is made up of 16 amino acids. V lost 10 bases to trimming and J lost 9 bases; unmatched junction nucleotides: 18. Looked up from germline, CDR1 is SNHLY and CDR2 is FYNNEI. CDR3 in DNA: TGTGCCACCCAACAACTAGCGGGGACCCAACTGGGTGAGCAGTTCTTC. It specifies CATQQLAGTQLGEQFF.

The rearrangement uses TRBV5-1 and TRBJ2-1, with D possibly TRBD1 on 6 matching bases. Germline V gene data show CDR1 as SGHRS and CDR2 as YFSETQ. CDR3 length: 17 residues. Between the trimmed V and J ends, which lost 2 bases and 4 bases, there was a span of 19 bases. The DNA of the CDR3 is TGCGCCAGCAGCTTATCCCCCGCTGGACAGACATACAATGAGCAGTTCTTC. Protein product: CASSLSPAGQTYNEQFF.

The chain couples TRBV5-1 to TRBJ2-5; D is possibly TRBD1 or TRBD2 (6 bases each). The germline V gene encodes CDR1 SGHRS and CDR2 YFSETQ. The CDR3 is 15 residues long. Trimming left V 3 bases short and J 0 bases short, with 12 bases between. The CDR3 spells CASSSGGGYQETQYF. The CDR3 DNA is TGCGCCAGCAGCTCAGGAGGGGGTTACCAAGAGACCCAGTACTTC.

This chain uses TRBV7-8 with TRBJ2-1; 8 bases line up with TRBD2. V lost 0 bases and J lost 8; bases outside the gene matches: 9. CDR1 and CDR2 (germline): SGHVS, FQNEAQ. The CDR3 spans 16 residues. The CDR3 DNA is TGTGCCAGCAGCTTAGCCGGGACTAGAGGTTGGGATGAGCAGTTCTTC. Its translation is CASSLAGTRGWDEQFF.

In this sample, this clone turned up a few times. The chain combines TRBV20-1 with TRBJ1-2; D gene unclear. Per germline, CDR1 DFQATT and CDR2 SNEGSKA (reference sequence). This CDR3 region has 11 residues. Trimming took 6 bases from V and 4 from J, leaving 9 bases between them. The CDR3: CSAKEVYGYTF. The CDR3, as DNA: TGCAGTGCCAAGGAGGTCTATGGCTACACCTTC.

V usage is TRBV14 and J usage is TRBJ2-7; 14 bases line up with TRBD2. The length of the CDR3 is 15 residues. J gave up 5 bases and V 1 base, and 1 base lay outside the gene matches. In germline, CDR1 is SGHDN, CDR2 FVKESK. The CDR3 DNA is TGTGCCAGCAGCCAAGGGGGACTAGCGGGAGACGAGCAGTACTTC. This gives the protein CASSQGGLAGDEQYF.

This chain connects TRBV15 to TRBJ1-1; the D is unclear. Germline V lookup: CDR1 LNHNV, CDR2 YYDKDF (reference sequence). This CDR3 has 13 residues. V dropped 7 bases and J dropped 5 bases, with 14 bases sitting between them. For the CDR3, the DNA is TGTGCCACCAACGAACACGGGCGAACTGAAGCTTTCTTT. This sequence encodes CATNEHGRTEAFF.

In its sample, this clone was seen a few times. The chain is built from TRBV4-1 and TRBJ1-6; D is ambiguous. The CDR3 is made up of 15 amino acids. Germline assignment: CDR1 MGHRA and CDR2 YSYEKL. The V and J ends lost 1 base and 7 bases respectively, with 11 bases between them. The CDR3 bases are TGCGCCAGCAGCCAAGTGGGCCTTTTGAATTCACCCCTCCACTTT. This translates into CASSQVGLLNSPLHF.

This clone has just one count. V usage is TRBV30 and J usage is TRBJ1-1, with D maybe TRBD1 (5 bases). V was trimmed by 2 bases and J by 1 base, leaving 20 bases between them. The germline CDR1 and CDR2 sequences are GTSNPN and SVGIG (reference sequence). CDR3 length: 17 amino acids. CDR3 amino acids: CAWSRRAGWVRNTEAFF. CDR3 nucleotide sequence: TGTGCCTGGAGTAGAAGGGCAGGGTGGGTACGGAACACTGAAGCTTTCTTT.

The chain has TRBV7-9 and TRBJ1-2; no firm D call. The CDR3 runs 13 residues. V lost 1 base, J lost 2 bases, and 5 bases lay in between. Germline-derived CDR1 and CDR2 are SEHNR and FQNEAQ (reference sequence). CDR3 sequence: CASSLEANYGYTF. The CDR3, as DNA: TGTGCCAGCAGCTTAGAGGCCAACTATGGCTACACCTTC.

The V and J genes are TRBV2 and TRBJ2-3; D may be TRBD1 or TRBD2 (5 bases each). CDR3 length: 16 amino acids. In germline, CDR1 is SNHLY, CDR2 FYNNEI. Deletions cut 4 bases from V and 1 base from J, with 15 bases between. CDR3 loop: CASSAGGGRGTDTQYF. The DNA for the CDR3 is TGTGCCAGCAGTGCCGGTGGGGGTAGAGGCACAGATACGCAGTATTTT.

A single count supports this clone. V gene TRBV5-1 combines with J gene TRBJ2-3, with D hard to call. Trimming removed 0 bases from V and 0 bases from J, with 8 bases in between. Germline V gene lookup returns CDR1 SGHRS and CDR2 YFSETQ. This CDR3 is built from 15 residues. DNA for the CDR3: TGCGCCAGCAGCTTGGGGGGTATAAGCACAGATACGCAGTATTTT. It codes for CASSLGGISTDTQYF.

This clone was detected only once. CDR3 loop: CASSPDYNEQFF. For the CDR3, the DNA is TGTGCCAGCAGCCCCGATTACAATGAGCAGTTCTTC. This chain joins TRBV6-6 and TRBJ2-1, with D unresolved. CDR1 is MNHNY and CDR2 is SVGAGI in the germline V gene (reference sequence). The V gene lost 6 bases and the J gene lost 4 bases, with 7 bases spanning the gap. The CDR3 spans 12 residues.

This chain joins TRBV4-1 and TRBJ2-2; D possibly corresponds to TRBD1 (6 bases). From germline, CDR1 is MGHRA and CDR2 YSYEKL. The CDR3 covers 15 residues. V lost 3 bases to trimming and J lost 2 bases, with 10 bases between them. The CDR3 DNA is TGCGCCAGCAGCCACTGGGACACTAACACCGGGGAGCTGTTTTTT. Protein sequence: CASSHWDTNTGELFF.

This clone was observed once. V gene TRBV2 combines with J gene TRBJ1-5, with D perhaps TRBD1 (6 bases). There are 18 residues in the CDR3. V was shortened by 1 base and J by 0 bases, with 16 bases between the two germline ends. CDR1 and CDR2 (germline): SNHLY, FYNNEI. In DNA, the CDR3 is TGTGCCAGCAGTGAAGGGGCCGGCGGGGGCACTAGCAATCAGCCCCAGCATTTT. This codes for CASSEGAGGGTSNQPQHF.

The chain carries TRBV28 and TRBJ1-2; D possibly corresponds to TRBD1 (5 bases). The germline V gene encodes CDR1 MDHEN and CDR2 SYDVKM. V lost 4 bases and J 5 bases, leaving 17 bases between the germline ends. The CDR3 runs 15 residues. Here the CDR3 DNA reads TGTGCCAGCAGTTCCCCCTGGGGGGTAAGGTATGGCTACACCTTC. Protein: CASSSPWGVRYGYTF.

The J gene is TRBJ2-5, the V gene TRBV29-1, with D tentatively TRBD1 or TRBD2 (5 bases each). The CDR3 has 12 residues. CDR1 and CDR2 from the germline V gene are SQVTM and ANQGSEA. Trimming removed 4 bases from V and 5 bases from J, with 11 bases in between. CDR3 residues: CSVGGFGETQYF. CDR3 bases: TGCAGCGTTGGGGGGTTCGGGGAGACCCAGTACTTC.

The chain uses TRBV5-1 and TRBJ2-3; D is ambiguous. Germline V lookup: CDR1 SGHRS, CDR2 YFSETQ. Trimming removed 3 bases at V and 2 bases at J, with 1 base between. The CDR3 is made up of 11 amino acids. The CDR3 protein is CASSSTDTQYF. The CDR3 region has the DNA TGCGCCAGCAGCTCCACAGATACGCAGTATTTT.

V is TRBV5-5 and J is TRBJ2-7, with 12 bases matching TRBD2. The V segment lost 5 bases and the J segment 7 bases; nucleotides outside the gene matches: 7. The CDR3 is 14 amino acids. Germline-derived CDR1 and CDR2 are SGHKS and YYEKEE (reference sequence). CDR3 DNA sequence: TGTGCCAGCAGAAGACTAGCGGGAGCGGATGAGCAGTACTTC. It encodes CASRRLAGADEQYF.

V usage is TRBV6-6 and J usage is TRBJ1-1; D unresolved. V was cut by 6 bases and J by 4 bases, with 9 bases left in between. Germline V gene sequence: CDR1 MNHNY, CDR2 SVGAGI (reference sequence). The CDR3 totals 12 residues. The chain's CDR3 is CASSPGTTEAFF. CDR3 nucleotide sequence: TGTGCCAGCAGCCCCGGCACCACTGAAGCTTTCTTT.

The chain recombines TRBV28 with TRBJ2-7; 12 bases are shared with TRBD2. Trimming took 0 bases from V and 5 from J; bases not matched to a gene: 5. Germline-derived CDR1 and CDR2 are MDHEN and SYDVKM. CDR3 length: 16 amino acids. CDR3: CASSLWTSGRMDEQYF. CDR3 DNA sequence: TGTGCCAGCAGTTTATGGACTAGCGGGAGAATGGACGAGCAGTACTTC.

The rearrangement uses TRBV6-1 and TRBJ2-1, with TRBD2 identical over 10 bases. This CDR3 region has 13 residues. J gave up 2 bases and V 8 bases, and 0 bases lay outside the gene matches. Germline CDR1 is MNHNS and CDR2 is SASEGT. In DNA, the CDR3 is TGTGCCAGCGGACTAGCGGCCTACAATGAGCAGTTCTTC. Translating it yields CASGLAAYNEQFF.

The CDR3, as DNA: TGCAGCGTGTTGGTCCAGCCCAATCAGCCCCAGCATTTT. Protein sequence: CSVLVQPNQPQHF. This rearrangement joins TRBV29-1 to TRBJ1-5, with D unclear. Looked up from germline, CDR1 is SQVTM and CDR2 is ANQGSEA. Between the trimmed V and J ends, which lost 6 bases and 3 bases, there was a span of 12 bases. The CDR3 has 13 amino acids.

The gene calls are TRBV6-1 and TRBJ1-4; possibly TRBD1 for D (5 bases). The V gene's germline CDR1 is MNHNS and CDR2 SASEGT. V shed 3 bases and J shed 4 bases, with 15 bases lying between them. The CDR3 loop spans 16 amino acids. In nucleotides, the CDR3 is TGTGCCAGCAGTGAGCTGAGAGGACAACGTAATGAAAAACTGTTTTTT. This encodes CASSELRGQRNEKLFF.

In DNA form, the CDR3 reads TGTGCCACCAGCAGAGATCTCCTAGCGGGAGGGCCGAGGGAGACCCAGTACTTC. Protein: CATSRDLLAGGPRETQYF. The chain joins TRBV15 to TRBJ2-5, with TRBD2 matching over 12 bases. This CDR3 region has 18 residues. CDR1 and CDR2 from the germline V gene are LNHNV and YYDKDF (reference sequence). V was pared by 0 bases and J by 5 bases, with 10 bases of the junction left unmatched.

This clone was picked up a small number of times. V is TRBV5-4 and J is TRBJ1-1; possibly TRBD1 for D (6 bases). The CDR3 sequence is 15 residues long. Looked up from germline, CDR1 is SGHNT and CDR2 is YYREEE (reference sequence). V dropped 6 bases and J dropped 0 bases, with 15 bases sitting between them. The CDR3 region is CASKLWGRMNTEAFF. CDR3 sequence (DNA): TGTGCCAGCAAGTTGTGGGGGCGTATGAACACTGAAGCTTTCTTT.

The rearrangement joins TRBV5-1 to TRBJ1-4; D not resolved. Germline lookup yields CDR1 SGHRS and CDR2 YFSETQ. Deletions cut 4 bases from V and 0 bases from J, with 10 bases between. The CDR3 is 15 amino acids. The CDR3 protein is CASSATGTTNEKLFF. In DNA, the CDR3 is TGCGCCAGCAGCGCAACCGGGACAACTAATGAAAAACTGTTTTTT.

The chain combines TRBV10-1 with TRBJ2-7; weak D call: TRBD2 (6 bases). CDR1 is WNHNN, CDR2 SYGVQD, per germline (reference sequence). V shed 6 bases and J shed 6 bases, with 18 bases lying between them. The CDR3 is 14 amino acids. CDR3 DNA: TGCGCCAGCAGCCGGGATAGCGGCGGACTCGAGCAGTACTTC. Amino acid sequence: CASSRDSGGLEQYF.

The chain is built from TRBV7-9 and TRBJ1-2; D is perhaps TRBD1 (5 bases). From germline, CDR1 is SEHNR and CDR2 FQNEAQ (reference sequence). This CDR3 comprises 15 residues. With 0 bases removed from V and 7 bases from J, the gap between germline ends came to 15 bases. CDR3 amino acids: CASSLASGRAIGYTF. CDR3 nucleotide sequence: TGTGCCAGCAGCTTAGCGTCGGGACGGGCTATTGGCTACACCTTC.